A selection of T cell receptor beta chains follows, all from one sample in a study of shared clonotypes between healthy human individuals. Sequencing used immunoSEQ multiplex PCR; TCRdb keeps in-frame clones, though not all of them. The sample consists of about 680,000 clones, roughly 70% of them appearing once. The sequenced material came from memory CD4+ T cells sorted from blood. The receptors stem from a woman in her twenties or thirties in good health. Both conserved end residues are part of each CDR3. The D gene is left open where the match is weak. Clone size is given for some rows only: seen once, a few or many times, or a class if the clone is expanded.

j_call v_call clone_size d_call cdr3_nt cdr3_aa
TRBJ2-7 TRBV6-1 NA TRBD1 TGTGCCAGCAGTGAAGTGGGACAGGGTCCCTACGAGCAGTACTTC CASSEVGQGPYEQYF
TRBJ2-1 TRBV7-9 NA NA TGTGCCAGCAGCTTAGGCACTACTGACAATGAGCAGTTCTTC CASSLGTTDNEQFF
TRBJ2-2 TRBV19 medium-sized TRBD1 TGTGCCAGTAGTATAGCCCCGCAGGGGGCGGGCACCGGGGAGCTGTTTTTT CASSIAPQGAGTGELFF
TRBJ2-5 TRBV7-3 NA NA TGTGCCAGCAGCCTCTGGCGGGCCGGGGAAGAGACCCAGTACTTC CASSLWRAGEETQYF
TRBJ2-5 TRBV11-2 few TRBD2 TGTGCCAGCAGCTTGCGGGAGGGCGTCAGGTCGACCCAGTACTTC CASSLREGVRSTQYF
TRBJ2-3 TRBV29-1 NA TRBD2 TGCAGCGTTGAGACAGGACTAGCGGTGACTAGCACAGATACGCAGTATTTT CSVETGLAVTSTDTQYF
TRBJ2-2 TRBV18 NA NA TGTGCCAGCTTAACCAGCCCGGGTAACACCGGGGAGCTGTTTTTT CASLTSPGNTGELFF
TRBJ2-6 TRBV10-3 NA NA TGTGCCATCAGTGAGTCACCAGAGCTCTCTGGGGCCAACGTCCTGACTTTC CAISESPELSGANVLTF
TRBJ1-3 TRBV9 NA NA TGTGCCAGCAGCGAGACAGTGTCTGGAAACACCATATATTTT CASSETVSGNTIYF
TRBJ1-5 TRBV28 few NA TGTGCCAGCAGCTCCCCCATCAGCATCTATAGCAATCAGCCCCAGCATTTT CASSSPISIYSNQPQHF
TRBJ2-7 TRBV11-2 NA NA TGTGCCAGCAGCCCGCAATACGAGCAGTACTTC CASSPQYEQYF
TRBJ2-4 TRBV29-1 NA TRBD2 TGCAGCGTAACCGGGACTAGCGGGAGCTGGGACATTCAGTACTTC CSVTGTSGSWDIQYF
TRBJ2-7 TRBV11-3 NA NA TGTGCCAGCAGCCTCAAGCGTGCGCTTTACGAGCAGTACTTC CASSLKRALYEQYF
TRBJ2-2 TRBV5-1 NA TRBD1 TGCGCCAGCAGCCCGGGGACAGAGGCTACCGGGGAGCTGTTTTTT CASSPGTEATGELFF
TRBJ2-7 TRBV18 NA TRBD2 TGTGCCAGCTCACCGATAGCGGGAGGGAACTACGAGCAGTACTTC CASSPIAGGNYEQYF
TRBJ2-5 TRBV19 NA NA TGTGCCAGTAGTATAGGGCCAGGCCAAGAGACCCAGTACTTC CASSIGPGQETQYF
TRBJ2-2 TRBV4-1 NA TRBD2 TGCGCCAGCAGCCGCGTAGCGGCGGGGGGCACCGGGGAGCTGTTTTTT CASSRVAAGGTGELFF
TRBJ2-5 TRBV2 NA NA TGTGCCAGCAGTGGTAGCAACTTAGAGACCCAGTACTTC CASSGSNLETQYF
TRBJ1-1 TRBV6-6 once TRBD1 TGTGCCAGCAGTTACGTCGACAGGGGGTATACTGAAGCTTTCTTT CASSYVDRGYTEAFF
TRBJ2-1 TRBV4-1 NA NA TGCGCCAGCAGCCAAGTCCGGGATACCTACAATGAGCAGTTCTTC CASSQVRDTYNEQFF
TRBJ2-7 TRBV28 once TRBD2 TGTGCCAGCAGTGATCCTAGCGGGAGTTCCTACGAGCAGTACTTC CASSDPSGSSYEQYF
TRBJ1-3 TRBV28 NA NA TGTGCCAGCAGCACTACACGGGTTTTGGGTGGAAACACCATATATTTT CASSTTRVLGGNTIYF